The sequence of this TCR beta chain was determined in a study of cytomegalovirus exposure and HLA in healthy donors. With V trimmed by 0 bases and J by 2 bases, 0 bases remained unmatched. Germline V gives CDR1 SGHTS, CDR2 YDEGEE. The CDR3 runs 16 residues. Primers: 60 Vbeta forward and 13 Jbeta reverse. Generated by immunoSEQ multiplex PCR, the TCRdb table keeps only in-frame clones and is missing some. The top ten clones hold 2.4% of a sample with under 200,000 clones, about 77% of them seen once. This TCR derives from a man aged 55 to 70 in good health and CMV-seronegative. V gene TRBV5-8 combines with J gene TRBJ2-5, with 14 bases matching TRBD2. Sequencing was done on a sample of PBMCs. Here the CDR3 reads CASSLGLAGGQETQYF. CDR3 bases: TGTGCCAGCAGCTTGGGACTAGCGGGGGGGCAAGAGACCCAGTACTTC.